The rows below give T cell receptor beta chains drawn from one sample of a study of blood T cell repertoires in COVID-19. Clones were sequenced by immunoSEQ multiplex PCR, and TCRdb holds only the in-frame ones, with some missing. This sample yields hundreds of thousands of clones, of which roughly 87% are seen a single time; approximately 12% belongs to the top ten. Sequenced: peripheral blood. The receptors were gathered from a woman in her late teens or twenties who had recovered from COVID-19. Each CDR3 is given with its conserved first and last residue. The order of the fields is J gene, V gene, D gene, CDR3 length, clone size, CDR3 DNA, CDR3 protein. A D gene is named only where the DNA matches it firmly. Rows give clone size only sometimes, using once, few, many, or a class for an expanded clone.

TRBJ2-3	TRBV18	-	14	once	TGTGCCAGCTCATCTTCGACAGGTCCAGATACGCAGTATTTT	CASSSSTGPDTQYF
TRBJ1-2	TRBV9	TRBD1	18	-	TGTGCCAGCAGCGTAGAAATTGAGGACCGACAGGGAGGTCATGGCTACACCTTC	CASSVEIEDRQGGHGYTF
TRBJ1-5	TRBV19	TRBD1	19	-	TGTGCCAGTAGTAAGTTCCCGGGACAGGGTAATCTTCAAAGTCAGCCCCAGCATTTT	CASSKFPGQGNLQSQPQHF
TRBJ2-7	TRBV2	TRBD1	13	-	TGTGCCGGACAGGGGGCCCCAACCTACGAGCAGTACTTC	CAGQGAPTYEQYF
TRBJ2-7	TRBV5-6	-	13	-	TGTGCCAGCAGCTTGGGGCCTGCCTACGAGCAGTACTTC	CASSLGPAYEQYF
TRBJ2-7	TRBV6-5	-	13	-	TGTGCCAGCAGTTACTGGCCTAGAGCCGAGCAGTACTTC	CASSYWPRAEQYF
TRBJ2-1	TRBV9	-	15	few	TGTGCCAGTGCCCGGGCGGGACGCTCCTACAATGAGCAGTTCTTC	CASARAGRSYNEQFF
TRBJ2-7	TRBV2	TRBD1	15	-	TGTGCCAGCAGATTAAACCGACAGGGTTCGTACGAGCAGTACTTC	CASRLNRQGSYEQYF
TRBJ2-1	TRBV11-2	TRBD2	14	-	TGTGCCAGCGCCCGACTAGCGGACTACAATGAGCAGTTCTTC	CASARLADYNEQFF
TRBJ2-7	TRBV7-9	TRBD2	15	once	TGTGCCAGCAGCCCCACTAGCGGGAGGGCCTACGAGCAGTACTTC	CASSPTSGRAYEQYF
TRBJ2-5	TRBV5-4	-	16	-	TGTGCCAGCAGCTGGGGTAGCGGAGCTGGGCAAGAGACCCAGTACTTC	CASSWGSGAGQETQYF
TRBJ2-1	TRBV13	TRBD2	17	-	TGTGCCAGCAGCTTACGGACAGCGGGACTAGCGGCCCTAGAGCAGTTCTTC	CASSLRTAGLAALEQFF
TRBJ2-1	TRBV5-1	-	12	-	TGCGCCAGCAGCTTTACAGGGCATGAGCAGTTCTTC	CASSFTGHEQFF
TRBJ1-2	TRBV6-5	TRBD1	14	once	TGTGCCAGCAGTTTCAGGACAGGGGATTCTGGCTACACCTTC	CASSFRTGDSGYTF
TRBJ2-2	TRBV3-1/TRBV3-2	-	12	-	TGTGCCAGCAGGGACTTTCACGGGGAGCTGTTTTTT	CASRDFHGELFF
TRBJ2-1	TRBV4-2	-	13	-	TGTGCCAGCTCACGGGACTTGCACAATGAGCAGTTCTTC	CASSRDLHNEQFF
TRBJ1-2	TRBV30	-	13	few	TGTGCCTGGAGTGTACGAGTAAACTATGGCTACACCTTC	CAWSVRVNYGYTF
TRBJ2-7	TRBV6-5	TRBD1	14	-	TGTGCCAGCAGTCCAACGACAGGGTGGTACGAGCAGTACTTC	CASSPTTGWYEQYF